This T cell receptor (beta chain) was found in a study of T cell changes during pregnancy in multiple sclerosis. Trimming removed 6 bases from V and 0 bases from J, with 11 bases in between. CDR1 SEHNR and CDR2 FQNEAQ come from the germline V gene (reference sequence). The CDR3 sequence is 15 residues long. The protocol was immunoSEQ multiplex PCR, while the TCRdb copy is restricted to in-frame clones and leaves out a portion. Altogether roughly 28,000 clones are present, 80% to 90% being singletons, with the ten largest covering approximately 3.4%. This receptor was identified in a female donor in good health, enrolled as a control in a pregnancy study. The sequenced sample was CD4+ T cells from peripheral blood mononuclear cells, obtained in the first trimester of pregnancy. V and J are TRBV7-9 and TRBJ1-4; possibly TRBD1 for D (5 bases). CDR3 nucleotide sequence: TGTGCCAGCAGTCAGGGATGGGCAACTAATGAAAAACTGTTTTTT. Translating it yields CASSQGWATNEKLFF. The whole variable domain, remainder taken from reference TRBV7-9 and TRBJ1-4, is DTGVSQNPRHKITKRGQNVTFRCDPISEHNRLYWYRQTLGQGPEFLTYFQNEAQLEKSRLLSDRFSAERPKGSFSTLEIQRTEQGDSAMYLCASSQGWATNEKLFFGSGTQLSVL.